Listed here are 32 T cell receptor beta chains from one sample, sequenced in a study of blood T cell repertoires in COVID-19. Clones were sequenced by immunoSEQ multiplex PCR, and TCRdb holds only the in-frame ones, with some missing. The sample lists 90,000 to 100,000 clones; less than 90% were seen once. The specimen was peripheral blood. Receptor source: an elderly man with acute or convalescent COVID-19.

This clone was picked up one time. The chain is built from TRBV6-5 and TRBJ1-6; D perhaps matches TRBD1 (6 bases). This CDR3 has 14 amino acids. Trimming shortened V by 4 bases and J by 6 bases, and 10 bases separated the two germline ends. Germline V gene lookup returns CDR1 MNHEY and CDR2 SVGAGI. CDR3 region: CASSFQGFNSPLHF. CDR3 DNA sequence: TGTGCCAGCAGTTTTCAGGGGTTTAATTCACCCCTCCACTTT.

DNA of the CDR3: TGTGCCAGCAGCCAAAACCACGCGGGTACTGGGGCCAACGTCCTGACTTTC. This codes for CASSQNHAGTGANVLTF. This chain links TRBV6-2 or TRBV6-3 with TRBJ2-6; D perhaps matches TRBD2 (5 bases). Germline values: CDR1 MNHEY, CDR2 SVGEGT. Trimming cost V 6 bases and J 2 bases, with 17 bases left between them. This CDR3 comprises 17 residues.

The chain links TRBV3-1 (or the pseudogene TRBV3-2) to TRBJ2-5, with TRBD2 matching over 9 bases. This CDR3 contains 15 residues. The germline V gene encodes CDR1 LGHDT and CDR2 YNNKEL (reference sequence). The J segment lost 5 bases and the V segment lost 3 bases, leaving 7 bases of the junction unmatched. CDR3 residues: CASSHSGSGWETQYF. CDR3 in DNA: TGTGCCAGCAGCCATAGCGGGAGTGGATGGGAGACCCAGTACTTC.

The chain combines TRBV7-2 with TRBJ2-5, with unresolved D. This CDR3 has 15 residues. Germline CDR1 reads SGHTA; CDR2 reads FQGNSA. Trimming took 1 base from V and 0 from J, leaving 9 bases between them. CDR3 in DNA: TGTGCCAGCAGCTTAGGTGTGGGCTACCAAGAGACCCAGTACTTC. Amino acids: CASSLGVGYQETQYF. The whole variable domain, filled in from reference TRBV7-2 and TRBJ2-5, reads GAGVSQSPSNKVTEKGKDVELRCDPISGHTALYWYRQSLGQGLEFLIYFQGNSAPDKSGLPSDRFSAERTGGSVSTLTIQRTQQEDSAVYLCASSLGVGYQETQYFGPGTRLLVL.

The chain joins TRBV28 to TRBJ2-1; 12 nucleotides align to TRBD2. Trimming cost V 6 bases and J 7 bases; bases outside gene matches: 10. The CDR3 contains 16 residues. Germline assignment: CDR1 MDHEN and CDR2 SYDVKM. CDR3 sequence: CASSPASGRAVNEQFF. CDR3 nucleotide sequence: TGTGCCAGCAGCCCGGCTAGCGGGAGGGCCGTAAATGAGCAGTTCTTC.

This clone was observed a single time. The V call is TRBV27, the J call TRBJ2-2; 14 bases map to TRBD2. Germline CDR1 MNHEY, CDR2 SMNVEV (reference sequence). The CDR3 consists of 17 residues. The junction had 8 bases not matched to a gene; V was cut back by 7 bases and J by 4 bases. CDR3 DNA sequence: TGTGCCAGCACTCCTTGGGGGACTAGCGGGAGCACCGGGGAGCTGTTTTTT. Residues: CASTPWGTSGSTGELFF.

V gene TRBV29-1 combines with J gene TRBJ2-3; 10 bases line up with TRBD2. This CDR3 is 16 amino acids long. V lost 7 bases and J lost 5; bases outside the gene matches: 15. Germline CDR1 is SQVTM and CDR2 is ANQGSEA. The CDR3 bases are TGCAGCGCCGCTTTATCGAGCGGGAGGGCCCTAGATACGCAGTATTTT. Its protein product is CSAALSSGRALDTQYF.

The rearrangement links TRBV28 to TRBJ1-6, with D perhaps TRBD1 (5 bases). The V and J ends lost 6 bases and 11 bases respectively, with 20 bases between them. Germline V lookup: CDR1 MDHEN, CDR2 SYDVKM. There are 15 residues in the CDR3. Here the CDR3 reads CASSLRSSGLTPLHF. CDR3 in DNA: TGTGCCAGCAGCCTCCGAAGCTCAGGGTTGACACCCCTCCACTTT.

The DNA for the CDR3 is TGTGCCAGCAGCCAAGCTGGGCAGGGAAGAGGCTACACCTTC. This codes for CASSQAGQGRGYTF. The chain combines TRBV14 with TRBJ1-2, with D maybe TRBD1 (5 bases). The V gene lost 1 base and the J gene lost 8 bases, with 14 bases spanning the gap. This CDR3 is 14 amino acids long. Germline values: CDR1 SGHDN, CDR2 FVKESK. The full variable domain, with the rest looked up from reference TRBV14 and TRBJ1-2, is EAGVTQFPSHSVIEKGQTVTLRCDPISGHDNLYWYRRVMGKEIKFLLHFVKESKQDESGMPNNRFLAERTGGTYSTLKVQPAELEDSGVYFCASSQAGQGRGYTFGSGTRLTVV.

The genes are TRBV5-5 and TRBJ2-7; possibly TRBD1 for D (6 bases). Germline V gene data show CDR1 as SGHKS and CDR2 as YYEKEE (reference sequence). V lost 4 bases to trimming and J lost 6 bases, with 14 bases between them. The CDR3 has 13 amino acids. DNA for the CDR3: TGTGCCAGCAGCCCCTCCGTAGGGGGCGAGCAGTACTTC. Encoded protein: CASSPSVGGEQYF.

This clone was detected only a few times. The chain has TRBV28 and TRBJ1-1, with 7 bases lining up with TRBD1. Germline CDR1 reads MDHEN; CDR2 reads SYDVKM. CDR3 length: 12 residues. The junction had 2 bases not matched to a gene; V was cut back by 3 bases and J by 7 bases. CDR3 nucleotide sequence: TGTGCCAGCAGTTTGGGGGACAGTGAAGCTTTCTTT. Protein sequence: CASSLGDSEAFF.

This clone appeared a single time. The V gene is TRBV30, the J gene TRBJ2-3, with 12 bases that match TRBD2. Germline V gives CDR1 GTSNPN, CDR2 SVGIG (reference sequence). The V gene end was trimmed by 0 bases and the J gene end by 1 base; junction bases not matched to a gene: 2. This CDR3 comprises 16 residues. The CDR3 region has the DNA TGTGCCTGGAGTGTCCGACTAGCGGGGGGCACAGATACGCAGTATTTT. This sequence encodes CAWSVRLAGGTDTQYF.

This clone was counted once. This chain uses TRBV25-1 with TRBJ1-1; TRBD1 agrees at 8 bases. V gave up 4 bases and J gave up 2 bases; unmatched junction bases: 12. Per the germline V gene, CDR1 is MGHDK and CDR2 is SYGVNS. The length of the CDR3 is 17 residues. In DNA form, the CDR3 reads TGTGCCAGCAGTGCCACAGGGGGAAGATCTCTTAACACTGAAGCTTTCTTT. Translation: CASSATGGRSLNTEAFF.

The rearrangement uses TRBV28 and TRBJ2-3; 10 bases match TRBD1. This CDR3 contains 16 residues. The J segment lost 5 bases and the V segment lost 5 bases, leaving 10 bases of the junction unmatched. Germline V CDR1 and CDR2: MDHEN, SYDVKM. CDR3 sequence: CASSLPATGGLDTQYF. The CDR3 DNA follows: TGTGCCAGCAGTCTCCCCGCGACAGGGGGCTTAGATACGCAGTATTTT.

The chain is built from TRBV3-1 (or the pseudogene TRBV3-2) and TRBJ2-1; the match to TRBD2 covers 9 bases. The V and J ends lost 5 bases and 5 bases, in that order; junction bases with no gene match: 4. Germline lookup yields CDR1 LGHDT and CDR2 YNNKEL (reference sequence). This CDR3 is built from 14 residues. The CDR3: CASSWAGGHNEQFF. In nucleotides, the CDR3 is TGTGCCAGCAGCTGGGCGGGAGGGCACAATGAGCAGTTCTTC.

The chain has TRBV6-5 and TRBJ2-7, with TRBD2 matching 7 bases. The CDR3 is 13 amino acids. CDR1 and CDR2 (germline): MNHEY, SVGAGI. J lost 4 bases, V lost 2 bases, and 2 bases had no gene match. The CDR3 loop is CASSYVREYEQYF. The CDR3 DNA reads TGTGCCAGCAGTTACGTGCGGGAGTACGAGCAGTACTTC.

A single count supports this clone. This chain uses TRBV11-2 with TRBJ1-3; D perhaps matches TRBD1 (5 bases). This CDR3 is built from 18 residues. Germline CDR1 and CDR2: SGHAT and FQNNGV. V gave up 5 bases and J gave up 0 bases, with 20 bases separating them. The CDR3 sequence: CASSPAPRRVLSGNTIYF. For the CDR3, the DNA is TGTGCCAGCAGCCCAGCCCCCCGCAGGGTTCTCTCTGGAAACACCATATATTTT.

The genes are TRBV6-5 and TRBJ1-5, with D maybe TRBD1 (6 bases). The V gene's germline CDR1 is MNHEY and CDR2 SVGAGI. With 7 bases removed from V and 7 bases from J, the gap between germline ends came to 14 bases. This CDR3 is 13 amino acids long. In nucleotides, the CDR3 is TGTGCCAGCACCGGACAGTCCGAGCAGCCCCAGCATTTT. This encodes CASTGQSEQPQHF.

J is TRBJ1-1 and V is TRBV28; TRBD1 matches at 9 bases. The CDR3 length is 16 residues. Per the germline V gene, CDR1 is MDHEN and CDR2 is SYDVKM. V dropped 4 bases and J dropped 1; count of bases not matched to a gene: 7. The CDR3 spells CASSSRQGDSNTEAFF. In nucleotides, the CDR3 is TGTGCCAGCAGTTCTCGACAGGGGGACTCGAACACTGAAGCTTTCTTT.

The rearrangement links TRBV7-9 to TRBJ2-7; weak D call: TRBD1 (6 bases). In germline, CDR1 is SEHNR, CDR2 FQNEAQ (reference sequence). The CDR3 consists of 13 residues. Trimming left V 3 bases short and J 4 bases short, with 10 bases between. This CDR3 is CASSFRQAYEQYF. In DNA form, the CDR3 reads TGTGCCAGCAGCTTTAGACAGGCTTACGAGCAGTACTTC.

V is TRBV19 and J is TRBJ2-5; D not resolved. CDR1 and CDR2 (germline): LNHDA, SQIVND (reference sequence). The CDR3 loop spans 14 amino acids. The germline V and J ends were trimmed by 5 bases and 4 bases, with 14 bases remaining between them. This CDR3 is CASSPIGSGETQYF. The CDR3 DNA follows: TGTGCCAGTAGTCCAATTGGCAGTGGAGAGACCCAGTACTTC.

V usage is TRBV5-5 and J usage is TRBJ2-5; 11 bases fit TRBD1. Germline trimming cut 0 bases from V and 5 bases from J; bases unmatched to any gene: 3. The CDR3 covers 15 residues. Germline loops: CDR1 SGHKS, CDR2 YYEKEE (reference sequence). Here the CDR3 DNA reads TGTGCCAGCAGCTTGGACGGGACAGGGGGGGAGACCCAGTACTTC. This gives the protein CASSLDGTGGETQYF.

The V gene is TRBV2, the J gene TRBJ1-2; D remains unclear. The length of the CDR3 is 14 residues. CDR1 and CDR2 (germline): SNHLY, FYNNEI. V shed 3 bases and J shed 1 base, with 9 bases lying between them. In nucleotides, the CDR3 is TGTGCCAGCAGTGAGGGAGGCCGTAACTATGGCTACACCTTC. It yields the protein CASSEGGRNYGYTF.

For the CDR3, the DNA is TGCGCCAGCAGCTTGGGCGGGAACCGTCAGAGGGCCTACAATGAGCAGTTCTTC. Its translation: CASSLGGNRQRAYNEQFF. The chain links TRBV5-1 to TRBJ2-1; maybe TRBD2 (6 bases). The V end was cut by 0 bases, the J end by 2 bases, with 18 bases between. The CDR3 extends over 18 amino acids. Per germline, CDR1 SGHRS and CDR2 YFSETQ.

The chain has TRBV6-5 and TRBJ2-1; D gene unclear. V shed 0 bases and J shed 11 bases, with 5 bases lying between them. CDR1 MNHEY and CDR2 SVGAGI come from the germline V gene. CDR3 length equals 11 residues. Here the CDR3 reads CASSYSNKQFF. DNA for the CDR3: TGTGCCAGCAGTTACTCGAACAAGCAGTTCTTC.

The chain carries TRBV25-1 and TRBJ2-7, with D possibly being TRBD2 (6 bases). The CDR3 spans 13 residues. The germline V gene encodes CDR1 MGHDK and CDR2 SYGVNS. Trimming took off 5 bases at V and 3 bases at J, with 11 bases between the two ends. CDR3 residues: CASSSGTYYEQYF. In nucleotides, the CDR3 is TGTGCCAGCAGTTCCGGGACTTACTACGAGCAGTACTTC.

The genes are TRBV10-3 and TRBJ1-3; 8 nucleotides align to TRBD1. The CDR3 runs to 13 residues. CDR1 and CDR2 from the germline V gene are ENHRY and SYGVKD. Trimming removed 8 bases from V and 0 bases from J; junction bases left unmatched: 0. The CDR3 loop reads CAIGTGSGNTIYF. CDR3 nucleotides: TGTGCCATCGGGACAGGCTCTGGAAACACCATATATTTT.

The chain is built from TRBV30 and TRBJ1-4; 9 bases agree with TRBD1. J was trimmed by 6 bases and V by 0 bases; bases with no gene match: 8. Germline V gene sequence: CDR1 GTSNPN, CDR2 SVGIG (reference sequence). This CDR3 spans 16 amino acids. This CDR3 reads CAWSVWQTGGDEKLFF. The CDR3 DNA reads TGTGCCTGGAGTGTATGGCAGACAGGGGGGGATGAAAAACTGTTTTTT.

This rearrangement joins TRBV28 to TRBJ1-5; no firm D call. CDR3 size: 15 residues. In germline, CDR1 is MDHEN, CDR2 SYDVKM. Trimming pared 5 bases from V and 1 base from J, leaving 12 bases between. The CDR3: CASSELRGSNQPQHF. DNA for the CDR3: TGTGCCAGCAGTGAACTGAGAGGGAGCAATCAGCCCCAGCATTTT.

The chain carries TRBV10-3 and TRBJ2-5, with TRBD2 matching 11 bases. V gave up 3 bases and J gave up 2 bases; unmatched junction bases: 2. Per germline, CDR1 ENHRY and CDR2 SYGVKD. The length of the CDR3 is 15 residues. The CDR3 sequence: CAISELAGAQETQYF. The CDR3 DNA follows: TGTGCCATCAGTGAACTAGCGGGAGCTCAAGAGACCCAGTACTTC.

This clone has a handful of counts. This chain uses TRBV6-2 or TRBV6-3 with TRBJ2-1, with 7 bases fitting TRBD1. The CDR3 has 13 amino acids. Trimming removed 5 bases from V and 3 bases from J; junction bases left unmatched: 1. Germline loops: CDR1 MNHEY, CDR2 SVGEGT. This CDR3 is CASSRDSYNEQFF. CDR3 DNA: TGTGCCAGCAGTCGGGACAGCTACAATGAGCAGTTCTTC.

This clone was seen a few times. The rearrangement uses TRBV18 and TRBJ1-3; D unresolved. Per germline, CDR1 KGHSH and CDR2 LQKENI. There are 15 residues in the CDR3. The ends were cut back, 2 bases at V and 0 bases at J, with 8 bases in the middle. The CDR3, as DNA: TGTGCCAGCTCACCAGCGGCGGACTCTGGAAACACCATATATTTT. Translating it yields CASSPAADSGNTIYF.